This T cell receptor (beta chain) came from a study of OX40 agonist ivuxolimab in advanced cancers. Study-level background: Anti-PD-1, anti-PD-L1 or anti-CTLA-4 therapy given earlier was allowed, and approximately 40% had some.

Libraries were prepared by immunoSEQ multiplex PCR; TCRdb keeps only in-frame clonotypes and omits some of them. The data contain 58,000 or so clones, under 85% of them singletons. V dropped 3 bases and J dropped 0 bases, with 10 bases sitting between them. CDR3 length equals 15 residues. Germline CDR1 is SGHDT and CDR2 is YYEEEE. Exclusion applied to patients with autoimmune disease history or systemic immunosuppression. Drawing of blood for sampling happened at baseline, at cycle 4 day 1, and at cycle 7 day 1. The clonotype comes from an adult with an advanced solid tumor such as melanoma, head and neck, liver or kidney cancer. The V and J genes are TRBV5-6 and TRBJ2-1, with a weak D call TRBD1 (6 bases). Specimen: CD4+ or CD8+ T cells sorted from blood, collected in a trial of the OX40 agonist ivuxolimab. The CDR3 sequence: CASSWDTSSYNEQFF. CDR3 nucleotide sequence: TGTGCCAGCAGCTGGGACACGAGCTCCTACAATGAGCAGTTCTTC. Using reference TRBV5-6 and TRBJ2-1 for the parts outside the CDR3, the full variable domain is DAGVTQSPTHLIKTRGQQVTLRCSPKSGHDTVSWYQQALGQGPQFIFQYYEEEERQRGNFPDRFSGHQFPNYSSELNVNALLLGDSALYLCASSWDTSSYNEQFFGPGTRLTVL.